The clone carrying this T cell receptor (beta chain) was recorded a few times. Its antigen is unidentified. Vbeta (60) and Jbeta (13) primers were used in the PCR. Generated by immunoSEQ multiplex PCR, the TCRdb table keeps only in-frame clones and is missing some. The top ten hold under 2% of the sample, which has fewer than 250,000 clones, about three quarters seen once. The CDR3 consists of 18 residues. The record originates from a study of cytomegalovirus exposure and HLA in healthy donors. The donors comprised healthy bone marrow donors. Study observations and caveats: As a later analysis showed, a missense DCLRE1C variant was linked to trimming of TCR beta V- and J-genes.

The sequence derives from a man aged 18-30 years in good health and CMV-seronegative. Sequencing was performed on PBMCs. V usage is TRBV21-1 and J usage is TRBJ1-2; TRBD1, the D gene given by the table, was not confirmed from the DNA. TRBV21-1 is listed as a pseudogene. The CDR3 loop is CASSKDRDRDNQNYGYTF. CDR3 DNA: TGTGCCAGCAGCAAGGACCGGGACAGGGATAACCAAAACTATGGCTACACCTTC.